One and the same sample provided the 12 T cell receptor beta chains below, sequenced in a study of cytomegalovirus exposure and HLA in healthy donors. PCR employed 60 Vbeta and 13 Jbeta primers. TCRdb's table, derived via immunoSEQ multiplex PCR, lists solely in-frame clones and lacks some. This table has 100,000 to 150,000 clones, 73% appearing once. The sample comprised PBMCs. These receptors were collected from a man aged 60-69 years in good health and CMV-seropositive.

The chain links TRBV28 to TRBJ2-5, with a possible D match to TRBD2 (5 bases). There are 13 residues in the CDR3. Germline-derived CDR1 and CDR2 are MDHEN and SYDVKM. Trimming removed 9 bases at V and 3 bases at J, with 14 bases between. The DNA for the CDR3 is TGTGCCAGTACGCCTGGGAGAGAAGAGACCCAGTACTTC. Its translation is CASTPGREETQYF.

With regard to this clone: Its ends do not fully match the called genes, so a read error is possible. This chain joins TRBV13 and TRBJ1-3; D remains ambiguous. CDR1 and CDR2 from the germline V gene are PRHDT and FYEKMQ (reference sequence). The length of the CDR3 is 12 residues. CDR3 protein: CASSLVGNTIYF. The CDR3 coding sequence is TGTGCCAGCAGTTTAGTAGGAAACACCATATATTTT.

The V gene is TRBV19, the J gene TRBJ1-2; D gene unclear. Deletions cut 5 bases from V and 2 bases from J, with 6 bases between. Germline V gene lookup returns CDR1 LNHDA and CDR2 SQIVND (reference sequence). This CDR3 is built from 12 residues. DNA for the CDR3: TGTGCCAGTAGTGCTAGAAACTATGGCTACACCTTC. This codes for CASSARNYGYTF.

CDR3 protein: CSVGGALETQYF. The CDR3 DNA reads as TGCAGCGTTGGTGGGGCCTTGGAGACCCAGTACTTC. This rearrangement joins TRBV29-1 to TRBJ2-5; D possibly corresponds to TRBD1 (5 bases). The germline CDR1 and CDR2 sequences are SQVTM and ANQGSEA. The CDR3 is 12 amino acids. V was clipped by 4 bases and J by 5 bases, with 11 bases between them.

This sequence joins TRBV13 and TRBJ2-5; the match to TRBD2 covers 8 bases. The J segment lost 2 bases and the V segment lost 3 bases, leaving 5 bases of the junction unmatched. Germline loops: CDR1 PRHDT, CDR2 FYEKMQ (reference sequence). The CDR3 is 15 amino acids. The CDR3 is CASSLRGVSQETQYF. The CDR3 bases are TGTGCCAGCAGCTTGCGGGGGGTGTCACAAGAGACCCAGTACTTC.

V is TRBV27 and J is TRBJ2-7; 10 bases agree with TRBD1. There are 17 residues in the CDR3. In germline, CDR1 is MNHEY, CDR2 SMNVEV (reference sequence). Trimming at V came to 4 bases and at J to 3 bases, leaving 12 bases not matched to a gene. CDR3 region: CASSSRMVGQGIYEQYF. In DNA, the CDR3 is TGTGCCAGCAGTTCCCGGATGGTGGGACAGGGGATCTACGAGCAGTACTTC.

This clone was seen a handful of times. The chain carries TRBV5-5 and TRBJ2-3; D is perhaps TRBD2 (6 bases). The CDR3 extends over 16 amino acids. Germline values: CDR1 SGHKS, CDR2 YYEKEE (reference sequence). V was cut by 7 bases and J by 2 bases, with 20 bases left in between. This CDR3 reads CASCNGRGGVTDTQYF. The CDR3 DNA reads as TGTGCCAGCTGTAATGGTCGCGGCGGGGTCACAGATACGCAGTATTTT.

This clone has just a few counts. V and J are TRBV6-5 and TRBJ1-4; D unclear. V was pared by 8 bases and J by 3 bases, with 16 bases between. There are 15 residues in the CDR3. Germline V lookup: CDR1 MNHEY, CDR2 SVGAGI. CDR3 residues: CASRQPGRANEKLFF. The CDR3 coding sequence is TGTGCCAGCCGCCAGCCGGGTCGGGCTAATGAAAAACTGTTTTTT.

This clone was recorded a few times. The rearrangement links TRBV5-1 to TRBJ2-3, with D unclear. Trimming left V 4 bases short and J 1 base short, with 7 bases between. CDR1 is SGHRS and CDR2 is YFSETQ in the germline V gene. This CDR3 is 13 amino acids long. Written as DNA, the CDR3 is TGCGCCAGCAGCCCCTCAGGCACAGATACGCAGTATTTT. As protein: CASSPSGTDTQYF.

This rearrangement joins TRBV2 to TRBJ1-1, with a weak D call TRBD1 (6 bases). The V and J ends lost 6 bases and 2 bases respectively, with 19 bases between them. Germline V gene lookup returns CDR1 SNHLY and CDR2 FYNNEI. The CDR3 extends over 16 amino acids. CDR3 nucleotides: TGTGCCAGCAGGGAAATACAGGGATTTGGAAACACTGAAGCTTTCTTT. Its translation is CASREIQGFGNTEAFF. The full variable domain, rest sourced from reference TRBV2 and TRBJ1-1, is EPEVTQTPSHQVTQMGQEVILRCVPISNHLYFYWYRQILGQKVEFLVSFYNNEISEKSEIFDDQFSVERPDGSNFTLKIRSTKLEDSAMYFCASREIQGFGNTEAFFGQGTRLTVV.

The chain combines TRBV30 with TRBJ2-2; TRBD2 matches 9 bases. The germline V gene encodes CDR1 GTSNPN and CDR2 SVGIG (reference sequence). The CDR3 spans 17 residues. V shed 4 bases and J 5 bases; nucleotides not matched to a gene: 14. CDR3 sequence (DNA): TGTGCCTGGAAATATTGGGGACTAGCAAGTCGGACCGGGGAGCTGTTTTTT. Residues: CAWKYWGLASRTGELFF.

V is TRBV5-4 and J is TRBJ1-2, with D possibly matching TRBD1 (5 bases). This CDR3 has 15 amino acids. Germline-derived CDR1 and CDR2 are SGHNT and YYREEE (reference sequence). V gave up 2 bases and J gave up 8 bases, with 19 bases separating them. Here the CDR3 reads CASSFPQGLSRGYTF. CDR3 sequence (DNA): TGTGCCAGCAGCTTTCCCCAGGGTTTATCGCGGGGCTACACCTTC.